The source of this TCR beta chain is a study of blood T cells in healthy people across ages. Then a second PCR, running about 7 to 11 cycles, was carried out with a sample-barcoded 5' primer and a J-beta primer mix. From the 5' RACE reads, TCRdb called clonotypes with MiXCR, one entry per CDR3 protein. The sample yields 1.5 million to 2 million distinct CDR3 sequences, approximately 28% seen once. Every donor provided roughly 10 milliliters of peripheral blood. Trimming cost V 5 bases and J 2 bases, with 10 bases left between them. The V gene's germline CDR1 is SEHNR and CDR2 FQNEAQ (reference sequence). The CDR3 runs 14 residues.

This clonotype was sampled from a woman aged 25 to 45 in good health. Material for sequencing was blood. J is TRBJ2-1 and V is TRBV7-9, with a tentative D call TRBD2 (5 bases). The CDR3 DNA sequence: TGTGCCAGCAGCACTGGACTGGCCTACAATGAGCAGTTCTTC. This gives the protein CASSTGLAYNEQFF.